This TCR beta chain is drawn from a study of neurological immune-mediated disorders. Many counts were recorded for this clonotype. The CDR3 contains 19 residues. Trimming removed 3 bases from V and 0 bases from J, with 18 bases in between. Germline loops: CDR1 ENHRY, CDR2 SYGVKD. Time point in this sample: technical triplicate 3. From the 5' RACE reads, TCRdb called clonotypes with MiXCR, one entry per CDR3 protein. This table holds tens of thousands of distinct CDR3 sequences, less than 20% found once. The chain employs TRBV10-3 and TRBJ2-6, with D perhaps matching TRBD1 (6 bases). What was sequenced was CD4+ T cells from blood. The receptor was isolated from a female donor with HTLV-1-associated myelopathy (HAM/TSP). For the CDR3, the DNA is TGTGCCATCAGTGACGACGGACAGTCCTCGGTCTCTGGGGCCAACGTCCTGACTTTC. Amino acids: CAISDDGQSSVSGANVLTF.